This note documents a single TCR beta chain sequence. Authors' processing steps: The authors estimated nucleated cell counts from reference gene primer amplification. Using immunoSEQ multiplex PCR, the repertoire was profiled, and TCRdb retains in-frame clones only, with some absent. The V and J calls and clone size are taken from that table; D and trimming were inferred from the DNA. The top ten clones hold approximately 1.3% of a sample with approximately 90,000 clones, 82% of them seen once. V lost 0 bases, J lost 0 bases, and 8 bases lay in between. The CDR3 has 16 amino acids. Germline CDR1 and CDR2: MGHRA and YSYEKL. The sample originates from a study of blood T cell repertoires in COVID-19.

J is TRBJ1-4 and V is TRBV4-1, with no clear D. The material sequenced was peripheral blood. This TCR was sampled from a woman of 80 years or more with acute or convalescent COVID-19. For the CDR3, the DNA is TGCGCCAGCAGCCAAGATTCCGGGACAACTAATGAAAAACTGTTTTTT. This gives the protein CASSQDSGTTNEKLFF.